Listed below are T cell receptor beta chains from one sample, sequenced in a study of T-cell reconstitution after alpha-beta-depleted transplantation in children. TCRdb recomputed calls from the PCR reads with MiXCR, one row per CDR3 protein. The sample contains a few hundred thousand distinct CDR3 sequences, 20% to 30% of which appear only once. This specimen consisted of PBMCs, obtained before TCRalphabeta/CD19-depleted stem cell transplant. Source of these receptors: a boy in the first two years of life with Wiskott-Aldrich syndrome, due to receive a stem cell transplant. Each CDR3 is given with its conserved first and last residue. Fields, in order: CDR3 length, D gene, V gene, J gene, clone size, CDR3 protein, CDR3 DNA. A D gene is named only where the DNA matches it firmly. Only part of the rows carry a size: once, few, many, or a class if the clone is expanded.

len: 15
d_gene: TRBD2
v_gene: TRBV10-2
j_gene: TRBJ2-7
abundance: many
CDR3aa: CASSPDSGLMYEQYF
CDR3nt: TGCGCCAGCAGTCCAGATAGCGGGCTTATGTACGAGCAGTACTTC

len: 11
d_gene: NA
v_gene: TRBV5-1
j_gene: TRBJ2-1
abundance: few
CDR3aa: CASSAAREQFF
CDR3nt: TGCGCCAGCAGCGCCGCTAGGGAGCAGTTCTTC

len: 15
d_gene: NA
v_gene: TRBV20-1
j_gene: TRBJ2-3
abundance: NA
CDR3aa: CSARVLREVTDTQYF
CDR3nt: TGCAGTGCTAGAGTGTTGCGGGAAGTGACAGATACGCAGTATTTT

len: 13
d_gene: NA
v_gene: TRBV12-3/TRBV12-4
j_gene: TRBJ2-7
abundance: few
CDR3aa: CASSFPLSYEQYF
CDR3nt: TGTGCCAGCAGTTTTCCCCTGTCCTACGAGCAGTACTTC

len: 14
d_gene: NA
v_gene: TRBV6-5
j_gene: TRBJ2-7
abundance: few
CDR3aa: CASSWDFPSYEQYF
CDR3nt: TGTGCCAGCAGTTGGGACTTCCCATCCTACGAGCAGTACTTC

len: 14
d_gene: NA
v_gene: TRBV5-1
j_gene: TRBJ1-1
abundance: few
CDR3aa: CASSLGRPPTEAFF
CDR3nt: TGCGCCAGCAGCTTGGGGCGGCCGCCCACTGAAGCTTTCTTT

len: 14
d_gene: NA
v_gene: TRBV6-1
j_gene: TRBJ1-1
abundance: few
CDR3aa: CASRRDTLNTEAFF
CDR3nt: TGTGCCAGCAGAAGGGACACCTTGAACACTGAAGCTTTCTTT

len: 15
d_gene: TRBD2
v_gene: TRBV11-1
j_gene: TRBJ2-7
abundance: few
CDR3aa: CASSRQAGGENEQYF
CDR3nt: TGTGCCAGCAGCCGACAAGCGGGAGGGGAGAACGAGCAGTACTTC

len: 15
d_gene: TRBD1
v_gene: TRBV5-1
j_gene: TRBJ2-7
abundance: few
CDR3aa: CASSLDRDSPYEQYF
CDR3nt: TGCGCCAGCAGCTTGGACCGGGACAGTCCCTACGAGCAGTACTTC

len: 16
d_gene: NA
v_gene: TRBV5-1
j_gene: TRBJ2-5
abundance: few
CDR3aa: CASSLGRADPQETQYF
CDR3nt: TGCGCCAGCAGCTTGGGTCGAGCGGACCCTCAAGAGACCCAGTACTTC

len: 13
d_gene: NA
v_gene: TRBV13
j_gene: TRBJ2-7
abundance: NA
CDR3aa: CASSLFGSVEQYF
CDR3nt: TGTGCCAGCAGCTTATTTGGTAGCGTCGAGCAGTACTTC

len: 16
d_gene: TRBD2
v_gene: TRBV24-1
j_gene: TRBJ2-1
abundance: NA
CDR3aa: CATSSRGDSPYNEQFF
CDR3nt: TGTGCCACCAGTTCCCGGGGGGACTCCCCCTACAATGAGCAGTTCTTC

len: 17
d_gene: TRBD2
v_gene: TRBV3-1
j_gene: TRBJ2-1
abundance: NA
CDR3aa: CASSQDVLAGAMSEQFF
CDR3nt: TGTGCCAGCAGCCAAGATGTGCTAGCGGGAGCGATGTCTGAGCAGTTCTTC

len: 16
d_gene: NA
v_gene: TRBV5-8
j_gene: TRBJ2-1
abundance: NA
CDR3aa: CASSLHRTSSYNEQFF
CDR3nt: TGTGCCAGCAGCTTGCACAGGACGAGCTCCTACAATGAGCAGTTCTTC

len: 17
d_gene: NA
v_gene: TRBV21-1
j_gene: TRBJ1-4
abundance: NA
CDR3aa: CASSKEGTMTTNEKLFF
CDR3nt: TGTGCCAGCAGCAAAGAGGGGACGATGACAACTAATGAAAAACTGTTTTTT

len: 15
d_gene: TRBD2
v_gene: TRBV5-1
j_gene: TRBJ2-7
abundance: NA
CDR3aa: CASSLLGLVDYEQYF
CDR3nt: TGCGCCAGCAGCTTGCTGGGACTAGTCGATTACGAGCAGTACTTC

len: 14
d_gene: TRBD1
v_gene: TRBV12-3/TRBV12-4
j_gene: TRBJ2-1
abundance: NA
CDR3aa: CASSFDRGLGEQFF
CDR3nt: TGTGCCAGCAGTTTCGACAGGGGGCTCGGTGAGCAGTTCTTC

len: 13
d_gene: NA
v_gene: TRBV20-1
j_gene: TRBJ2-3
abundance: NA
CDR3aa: CSATVTSTDTQYF
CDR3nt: TGCAGTGCCACGGTGACTAGCACAGATACGCAGTATTTT

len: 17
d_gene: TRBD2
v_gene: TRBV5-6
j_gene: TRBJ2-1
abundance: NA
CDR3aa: CASSLLRLADSYNEQFF
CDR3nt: TGTGCCAGCAGCTTGTTAAGGCTAGCGGACTCATACAATGAGCAGTTCTTC

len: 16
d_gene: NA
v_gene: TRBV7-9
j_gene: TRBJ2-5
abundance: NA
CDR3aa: CASSFPSVGRGETQYF
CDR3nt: TGTGCCAGCAGCTTCCCGTCGGTGGGGCGCGGGGAGACCCAGTACTTC

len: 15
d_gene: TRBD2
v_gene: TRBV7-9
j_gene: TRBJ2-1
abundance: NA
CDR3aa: CASRATGGPGHEQFF
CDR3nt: TGTGCCAGCAGAGCCACGGGAGGGCCAGGACATGAGCAGTTCTTC

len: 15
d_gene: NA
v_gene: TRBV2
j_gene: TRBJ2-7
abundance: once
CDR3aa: CASSESRYLSYEQYF
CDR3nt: TGTGCCAGCAGTGAATCTCGCTACCTCTCCTACGAGCAGTACTTC

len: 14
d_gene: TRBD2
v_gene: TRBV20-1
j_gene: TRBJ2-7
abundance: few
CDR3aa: CSAAGTSGSYEQYF
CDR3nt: TGCAGTGCTGCCGGGACTAGCGGGAGCTACGAGCAGTACTTC

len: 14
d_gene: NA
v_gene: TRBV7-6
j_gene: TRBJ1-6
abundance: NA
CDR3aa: CASSSGQSNSPLHF
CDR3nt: TGTGCCAGCAGCTCGGGTCAGTCCAATTCACCCCTCCACTTT

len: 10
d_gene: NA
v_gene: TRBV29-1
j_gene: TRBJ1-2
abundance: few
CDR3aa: CSVGGHGYTF
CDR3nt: TGCAGCGTTGGTGGGCATGGCTACACCTTC

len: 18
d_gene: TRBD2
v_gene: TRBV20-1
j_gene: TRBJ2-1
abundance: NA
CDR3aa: CSARDWTSGLGSYNEQFF
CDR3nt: TGCAGTGCTAGGGATTGGACTAGCGGGCTTGGCTCCTACAATGAGCAGTTCTTC

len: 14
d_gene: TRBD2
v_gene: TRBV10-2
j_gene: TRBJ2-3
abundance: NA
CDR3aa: CATLLAGGSDTQYF
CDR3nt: TGCGCCACCCTCCTAGCGGGAGGGTCGGATACGCAGTATTTT

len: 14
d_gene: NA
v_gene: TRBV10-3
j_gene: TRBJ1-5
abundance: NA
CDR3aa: CATRRGGEHQPQHF
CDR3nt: TGTGCCACAAGAAGGGGGGGGGAACATCAGCCCCAGCATTTT

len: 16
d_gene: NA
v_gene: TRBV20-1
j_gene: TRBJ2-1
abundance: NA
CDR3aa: CSARVGMGVILNEQFF
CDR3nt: TGCAGTGCTAGAGTTGGGATGGGTGTAATTTTGAATGAGCAGTTCTTC

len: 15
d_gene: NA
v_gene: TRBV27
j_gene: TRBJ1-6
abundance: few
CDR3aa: CASSQDMLLNSPLHF
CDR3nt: TGTGCCAGCAGTCAGGACATGCTCCTTAATTCACCCCTCCACTTT

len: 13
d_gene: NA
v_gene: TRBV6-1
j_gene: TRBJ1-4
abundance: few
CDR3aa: CASSEIRGVKLFF
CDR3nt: TGTGCCAGCAGTGAAATTCGGGGCGTCAAACTGTTTTTT

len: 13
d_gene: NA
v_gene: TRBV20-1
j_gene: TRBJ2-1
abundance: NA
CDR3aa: CSAGTSRYNEQFF
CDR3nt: TGCAGTGCTGGCACTAGCAGATACAATGAGCAGTTCTTC

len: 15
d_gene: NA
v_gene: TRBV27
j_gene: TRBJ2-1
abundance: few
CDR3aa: CASSFSRLFYNEQFF
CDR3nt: TGTGCCAGCAGTTTTAGTCGGTTATTTTACAATGAGCAGTTCTTC

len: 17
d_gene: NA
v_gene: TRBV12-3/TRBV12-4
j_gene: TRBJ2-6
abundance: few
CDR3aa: CASSRRGRGTGANVLTF
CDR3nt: TGTGCCAGCAGCCGTAGGGGGCGGGGAACTGGGGCCAACGTCCTGACTTTC

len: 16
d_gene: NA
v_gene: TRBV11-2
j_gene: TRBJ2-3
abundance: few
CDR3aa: CASSLSLLGATDTQYF
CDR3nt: TGTGCCAGCAGCTTATCGCTCCTTGGGGCCACAGATACGCAGTATTTT

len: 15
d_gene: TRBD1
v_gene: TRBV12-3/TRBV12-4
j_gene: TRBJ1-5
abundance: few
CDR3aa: CASSWTGGRDQPQHF
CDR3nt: TGTGCCAGCAGTTGGACAGGGGGCCGAGATCAGCCCCAGCATTTT

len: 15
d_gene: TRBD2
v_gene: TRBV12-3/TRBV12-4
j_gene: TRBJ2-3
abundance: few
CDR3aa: CASSFSGGGRDTQYF
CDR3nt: TGTGCCAGCAGTTTTAGCGGGGGAGGCAGAGATACGCAGTATTTT

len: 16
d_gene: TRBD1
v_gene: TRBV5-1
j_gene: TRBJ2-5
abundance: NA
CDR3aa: CASSLAGRGLLETQYF
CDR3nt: TGCGCCAGCAGCTTGGCGGGCAGGGGGCTGTTGGAGACCCAGTACTTC

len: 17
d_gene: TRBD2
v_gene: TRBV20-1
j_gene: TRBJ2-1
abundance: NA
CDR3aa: CSARLAGGLSSYNEQFF
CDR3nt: TGCAGTGCCAGACTAGCGGGAGGACTAAGCTCCTACAATGAGCAGTTCTTC

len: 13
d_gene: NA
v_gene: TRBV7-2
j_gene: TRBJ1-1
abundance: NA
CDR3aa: CASSFAGLTEAFF
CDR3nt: TGTGCCAGCAGCTTCGCAGGGCTCACTGAAGCTTTCTTT

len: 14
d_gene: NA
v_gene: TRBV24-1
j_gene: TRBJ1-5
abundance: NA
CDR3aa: CATSGGRENQPQHF
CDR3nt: TGTGCCACCAGTGGAGGGAGGGAAAATCAGCCCCAGCATTTT

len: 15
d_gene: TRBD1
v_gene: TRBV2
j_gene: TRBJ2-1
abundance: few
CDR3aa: CASSPDRGLNNEQFF
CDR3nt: TGTGCCAGCAGTCCGGACAGGGGGCTAAACAATGAGCAGTTCTTC

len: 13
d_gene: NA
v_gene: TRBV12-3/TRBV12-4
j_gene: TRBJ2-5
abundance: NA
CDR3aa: CANSLPPSETQYF
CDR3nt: TGTGCCAACAGTTTACCACCGTCGGAGACCCAGTACTTC

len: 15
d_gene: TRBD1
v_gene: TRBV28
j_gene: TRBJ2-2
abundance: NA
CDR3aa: CASRETGGNTGELFF
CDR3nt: TGTGCCAGCAGGGAGACAGGGGGGAACACCGGGGAGCTGTTTTTT

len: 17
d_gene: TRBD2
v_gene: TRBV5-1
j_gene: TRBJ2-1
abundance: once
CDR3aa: CASSIGLAGGLYNEQFF
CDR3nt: TGCGCCAGCAGCATCGGACTAGCGGGAGGACTATACAATGAGCAGTTCTTC

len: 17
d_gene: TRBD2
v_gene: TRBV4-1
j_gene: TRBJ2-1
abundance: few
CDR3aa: CASSFPPGRANYNEQFF
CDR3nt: TGCGCCAGCAGCTTTCCTCCCGGGAGGGCCAACTACAATGAGCAGTTCTTC

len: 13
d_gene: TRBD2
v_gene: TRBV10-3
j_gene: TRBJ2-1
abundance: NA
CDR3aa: CATPSGRRYEQFF
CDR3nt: TGTGCCACCCCTAGCGGGAGGCGGTATGAGCAGTTCTTC